The following is a TCR beta chain sequence with its context. The antigen remains unidentified. Germline loops: CDR1 MNHNS, CDR2 SASEGT. V lost 3 bases and J 14 bases, leaving 11 bases between the germline ends. The CDR3 covers 12 residues. This record comes from a study of PD-1 blockade in classical Hodgkin lymphoma. Time point in this sample: cycle 4 day 1 (C4D1), after less than seven weeks of nivolumab. The patients all showed relapse after autologous stem cell transplantation, while their brentuximab vedotin exposure varied. Study-wide results and caveats: Nivolumab initiated under 1 year post-ASCT led to patient exclusion. In CD4+ cells, TCR diversity went up significantly by C4D1, but in CD8+ cells it did not. Newly diagnosed and completely responding patients shared comparable baseline diversity.

Sequencing was performed with immunoSEQ multiplex PCR; in TCRdb, only in-frame clones are kept and a portion is missing. Of about 20,000 clones listed, approximately 80% were seen once; the top ten hold about 40%. The sequences come from peripheral blood mononuclear cells (PBMCs), collected before the fourth cycle of nivolumab. The gene calls are TRBV6-1 and TRBJ1-6; D gene ambiguous. The sequence was obtained from a human donor with classical Hodgkin lymphoma. CDR3: CASSDEGVTLHF. The CDR3, as DNA: TGTGCCAGCAGTGACGAGGGTGTCACCCTCCACTTT.